A single sample gave rise to the 13 T cell receptor beta chains below, sequenced in a study of T cells after yellow fever vaccination. TCRdb redid the calling of the 5' RACE reads with MiXCR, one entry per CDR3 protein. The table shows 240,000 or so distinct CDR3 sequences, with about 7.1% occurring only once. This sample comprised CD4+ T cells sorted from PBMCs, obtained 15 days after the yellow fever booster vaccination. The receptors here all came from a man aged 25-40 years who received the YFV17D yellow fever vaccine.

V is TRBV9 and J is TRBJ1-2; TRBD1 matches at 8 bases. The CDR3 loop spans 16 amino acids. The germline V gene encodes CDR1 SGDLS and CDR2 YYNGEE. The V segment lost 3 bases and the J segment 3 bases; nucleotides outside the gene matches: 10. CDR3 in amino acids: CASSALGQGGHYGYTF. CDR3 nucleotides: TGTGCCAGCAGCGCCCTCGGACAGGGAGGACACTATGGCTACACCTTC.

At least ten counts were recorded for this clonotype. The genes are TRBV20-1 and TRBJ1-1, with TRBD1 identical over 7 bases. J gave up 4 bases and V 4 bases, and 6 bases lay outside the gene matches. Germline V lookup: CDR1 DFQATT, CDR2 SNEGSKA (reference sequence). The length of the CDR3 is 13 residues. The DNA for the CDR3 is TGCAGTGCTAAACAGGGGTTGGGCACTGAAGCTTTCTTT. This gives the protein CSAKQGLGTEAFF.

This clonotype was counted many times. The chain recombines TRBV29-1 with TRBJ2-7; 11 bases map to TRBD2. J gave up 7 bases and V 6 bases, and 11 bases lay outside the gene matches. Per germline, CDR1 SQVTM and CDR2 ANQGSEA. The CDR3 is 14 amino acids. CDR3: CSVELAGGPREQYF. CDR3 sequence (DNA): TGCAGCGTCGAATTAGCGGGAGGGCCGAGAGAGCAGTACTTC.

The chain combines TRBV20-1 with TRBJ1-2, with TRBD1 matching 11 bases. This CDR3 is built from 14 residues. Germline loops: CDR1 DFQATT, CDR2 SNEGSKA (reference sequence). With 7 bases clipped from V and 8 bases from J, the junction kept 12 bases outside the gene matches. CDR3 DNA: TGCAGTGTAAAAAGGACAGGGGGCGTCTTAGGCTACACCTTC. This translates into CSVKRTGGVLGYTF.

There are many counts of this clonotype. This rearrangement joins TRBV7-2 to TRBJ2-5; D possibly corresponds to TRBD1 (6 bases). The CDR3 spans 15 residues. The germline V gene has CDR1 SGHTA and CDR2 FQGNSA. V gave up 3 bases and J gave up 4 bases, with 15 bases separating them. This chain's CDR3 is CASSLYRQVGETQYF. CDR3 nucleotides: TGTGCCAGCAGCTTGTATAGACAGGTTGGAGAGACCCAGTACTTC.

At least ten counts were recorded for this clonotype. The V and J genes are TRBV20-1 and TRBJ1-3, with 7 positions matching TRBD1. Germline V gene sequence: CDR1 DFQATT, CDR2 SNEGSKA (reference sequence). CDR3 size: 15 residues. V lost 7 bases, J lost 4 bases, and 13 bases stayed unmatched. The CDR3 DNA is TGCAGTGGCAGACCTGCCGGGACAGTAGGAAACACCATATATTTT. Its translation is CSGRPAGTVGNTIYF.

V gene TRBV29-1 combines with J gene TRBJ2-4; 9 bases agree with TRBD1. Germline CDR1 and CDR2: SQVTM and ANQGSEA. V gave up 6 bases and J gave up 4 bases; unmatched junction bases: 7. The CDR3 has 14 residues. The CDR3 DNA follows: TGCAGCGTCCGCGACGGGACAGGGAAAAACATTCAGTACTTC. This encodes CSVRDGTGKNIQYF.

The table lists this clonotype with a few counts. The V gene is TRBV7-2, the J gene TRBJ1-1; D possibly corresponds to TRBD1 (5 bases). Per germline, CDR1 SGHTA and CDR2 FQGNSA. Trimming shortened V by 1 base and J by 12 bases, and 21 bases separated the two germline ends. The CDR3 runs to 15 residues. CDR3 coding DNA: TGTGCCAGCAGCTTAGACCCCCCGGGGGGTGGGTTAACTTTCTTT. It yields the protein CASSLDPPGGGLTFF.

This clonotype was counted only a few times. The chain employs TRBV24-1 and TRBJ2-1; 11 bases align to TRBD2. This CDR3 region has 17 residues. V was pared by 5 bases and J by 4 bases, with 9 bases of the junction left unmatched. In germline, CDR1 is KGHDR, CDR2 SFDVKD. The CDR3 protein is CATSGQAGLADYNEQFF. CDR3 nucleotides: TGTGCCACCAGTGGACAGGCGGGACTAGCGGATTACAATGAGCAGTTCTTC.

The chain couples TRBV6-1 to TRBJ2-3; D call uncertain. The CDR3 has 14 amino acids. Per germline, CDR1 MNHNS and CDR2 SASEGT. V shed 5 bases and J shed 4 bases, with 13 bases lying between them. The CDR3 sequence: CASSPTRVSDTQYF. The CDR3 nucleotides read TGTGCCAGCAGTCCTACACGGGTCTCAGATACGCAGTATTTT.

This clonotype was detected only a few times. This chain connects TRBV20-1 to TRBJ2-5, with a weak D call TRBD2 (6 bases). The CDR3 runs 14 residues. Germline V lookup: CDR1 DFQATT, CDR2 SNEGSKA (reference sequence). V was trimmed by 3 bases and J by 0 bases, leaving 11 bases between them. Here the CDR3 DNA reads TGCAGTGCTAGGATCGGGAGCCACCAAGAGACCCAGTACTTC. This sequence encodes CSARIGSHQETQYF.

This clonotype appeared a few times. The chain couples TRBV20-1 to TRBJ2-7; possibly TRBD1 for D (7 bases). CDR1 is DFQATT and CDR2 is SNEGSKA in the germline V gene (reference sequence). The V gene lost 5 bases and the J gene lost 9 bases, with 23 bases spanning the gap. The CDR3 loop spans 14 amino acids. The CDR3 loop is CSARSPEGQHRQYF. In DNA, the CDR3 is TGCAGTGCTCGAAGCCCGGAGGGACAGCACAGGCAGTACTTC.

The chain carries TRBV5-1 and TRBJ2-7; maybe TRBD2 (6 bases). CDR3 length: 15 amino acids. Trimming removed 5 bases from V and 0 bases from J, with 15 bases in between. Looked up from germline, CDR1 is SGHRS and CDR2 is YFSETQ. The CDR3 DNA sequence: TGCGCCAGCAGGGCCGGGACTTTAAGCTCCTACGAGCAGTACTTC. Protein: CASRAGTLSSYEQYF.